This T cell receptor beta chain was identified during a study of control samples from healthy donors and cancer patients (TCRdb year 2020). The CDR3 numbers 14 residues from cysteine through phenylalanine. Only CDR3 DNA remains: 42 bases, in frame from the first base. CDR1 and CDR2 are read off the germline V gene (reference sequence) as WNHNN and SYGVQD. V loses 5 bases, J loses 0 bases, and the germline ends lie 5 bases apart. A word on this clone: Its antigen target is currently unknown. No base quality values were provided; no much bigger clone lies one nucleotide off.

Libraries were prepared through the immunoSEQ multiplex PCR assay. Drawn from immuneACCESS, this table holds only the in-frame rearrangements with V and J called that TCRdb kept. Clones are partly lost; checked studies trace under half to an unresolved V gene and leave the rest unexplained. Recorded for this sample are 110,000 to 150,000 clones; roughly nine tenths of them occurred a single time. The ten largest make up under 9% of the sample. The V gene is TRBV10-1 and the J gene is TRBJ2-6, with the D gene not confidently named. This TCR was recovered from a man between 18 and 29 years old in good health. Sequenced input: blood. Here is the DNA: TGCGCCAGCAGTTCGGCCTCTGGGGCCAACGTCCTGACTTTC. Translated, it gives CASSSASGANVLTF.